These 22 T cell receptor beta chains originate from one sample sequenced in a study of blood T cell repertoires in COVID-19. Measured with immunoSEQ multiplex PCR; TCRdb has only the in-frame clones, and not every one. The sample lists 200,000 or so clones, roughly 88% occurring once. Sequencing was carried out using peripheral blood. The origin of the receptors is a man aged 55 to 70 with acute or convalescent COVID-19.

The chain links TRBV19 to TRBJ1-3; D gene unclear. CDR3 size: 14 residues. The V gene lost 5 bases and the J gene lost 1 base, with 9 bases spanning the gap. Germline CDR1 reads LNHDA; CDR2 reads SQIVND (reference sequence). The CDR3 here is CASSVTRSGNTIYF. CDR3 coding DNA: TGTGCCAGTAGTGTGACAAGATCTGGAAACACCATATATTTT.

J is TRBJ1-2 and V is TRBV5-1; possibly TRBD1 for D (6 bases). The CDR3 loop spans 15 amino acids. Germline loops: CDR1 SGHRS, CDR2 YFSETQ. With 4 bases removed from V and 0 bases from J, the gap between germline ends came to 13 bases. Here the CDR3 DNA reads TGCGCCAGCAGCCCCGGACAGTTAGCTAACTATGGCTACACCTTC. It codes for CASSPGQLANYGYTF.

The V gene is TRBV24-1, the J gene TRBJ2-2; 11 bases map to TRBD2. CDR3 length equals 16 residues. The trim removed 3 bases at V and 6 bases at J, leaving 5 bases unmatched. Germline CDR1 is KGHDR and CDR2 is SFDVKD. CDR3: CATSDPLAGGPGELFF. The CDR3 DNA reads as TGTGCCACCAGTGATCCGCTAGCGGGAGGACCCGGGGAGCTGTTTTTT.

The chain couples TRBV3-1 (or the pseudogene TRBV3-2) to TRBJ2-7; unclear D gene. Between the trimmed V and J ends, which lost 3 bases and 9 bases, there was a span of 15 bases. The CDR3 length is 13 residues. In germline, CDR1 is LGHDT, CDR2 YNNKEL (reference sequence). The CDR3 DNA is TGTGCCAGCAGCCAGTCTACTCCGATTGGGCAGTACTTC. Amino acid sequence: CASSQSTPIGQYF.

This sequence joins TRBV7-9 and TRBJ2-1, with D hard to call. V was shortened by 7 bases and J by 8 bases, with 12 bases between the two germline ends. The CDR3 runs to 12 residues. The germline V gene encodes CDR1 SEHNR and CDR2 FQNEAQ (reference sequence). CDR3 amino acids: CASMRVRYEQFF. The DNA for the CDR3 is TGTGCCAGCATGAGAGTGCGTTATGAGCAGTTCTTC.

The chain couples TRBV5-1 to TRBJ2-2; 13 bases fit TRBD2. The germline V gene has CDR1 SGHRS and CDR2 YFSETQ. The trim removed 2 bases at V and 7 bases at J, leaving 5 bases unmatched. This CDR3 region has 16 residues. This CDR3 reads CASSFGTSGNGGELFF. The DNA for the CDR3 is TGCGCCAGCAGCTTTGGGACTAGCGGGAATGGCGGGGAGCTGTTTTTT.

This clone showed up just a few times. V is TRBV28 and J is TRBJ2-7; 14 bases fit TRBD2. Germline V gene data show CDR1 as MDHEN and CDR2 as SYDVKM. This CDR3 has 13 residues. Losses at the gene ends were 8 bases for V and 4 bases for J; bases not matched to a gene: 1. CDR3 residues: CASRTSGRYEQYF. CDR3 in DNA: TGTGCCAGCCGGACTAGCGGGAGGTACGAGCAGTACTTC.

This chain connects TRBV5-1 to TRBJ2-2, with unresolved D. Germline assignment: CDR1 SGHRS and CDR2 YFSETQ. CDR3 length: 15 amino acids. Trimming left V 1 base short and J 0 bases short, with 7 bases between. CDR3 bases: TGCGCCAGCAGCTTGACCAGGCCGAACACCGGGGAGCTGTTTTTT. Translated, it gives CASSLTRPNTGELFF.

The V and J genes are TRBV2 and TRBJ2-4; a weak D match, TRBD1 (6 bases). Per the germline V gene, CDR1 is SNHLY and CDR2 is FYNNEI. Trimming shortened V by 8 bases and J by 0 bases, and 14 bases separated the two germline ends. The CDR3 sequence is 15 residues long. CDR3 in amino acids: CASGEQGLAKNIQYF. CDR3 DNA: TGTGCCAGCGGGGAACAGGGTCTAGCCAAAAACATTCAGTACTTC.

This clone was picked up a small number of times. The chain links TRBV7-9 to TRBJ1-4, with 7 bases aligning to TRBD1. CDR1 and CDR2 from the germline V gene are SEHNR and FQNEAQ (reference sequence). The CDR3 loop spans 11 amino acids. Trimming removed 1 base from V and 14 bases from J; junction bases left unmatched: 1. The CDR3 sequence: CASSLGTGLFF. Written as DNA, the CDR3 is TGTGCCAGCAGCTTAGGGACAGGCCTGTTTTTT.

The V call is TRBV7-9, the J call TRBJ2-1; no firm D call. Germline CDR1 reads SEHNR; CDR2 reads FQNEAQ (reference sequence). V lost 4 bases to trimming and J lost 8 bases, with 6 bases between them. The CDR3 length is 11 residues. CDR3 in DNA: TGTGCCAGCAGCTCCCTCTATGAGCAGTTCTTC. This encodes CASSSLYEQFF.

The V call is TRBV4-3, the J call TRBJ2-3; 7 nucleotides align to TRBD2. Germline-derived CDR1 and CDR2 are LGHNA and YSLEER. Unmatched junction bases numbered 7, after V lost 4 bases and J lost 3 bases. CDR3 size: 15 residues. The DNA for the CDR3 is TGCGCCAGCAGCCGTGGCCTAGCGGTTACAGATACGCAGTATTTT. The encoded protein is CASSRGLAVTDTQYF.

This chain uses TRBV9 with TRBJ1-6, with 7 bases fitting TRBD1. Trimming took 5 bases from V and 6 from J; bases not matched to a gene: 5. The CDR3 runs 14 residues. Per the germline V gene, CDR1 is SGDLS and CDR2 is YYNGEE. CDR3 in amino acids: CASSAGTVNSPLHF. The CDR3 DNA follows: TGTGCCAGCAGTGCCGGGACAGTTAATTCACCCCTCCACTTT.

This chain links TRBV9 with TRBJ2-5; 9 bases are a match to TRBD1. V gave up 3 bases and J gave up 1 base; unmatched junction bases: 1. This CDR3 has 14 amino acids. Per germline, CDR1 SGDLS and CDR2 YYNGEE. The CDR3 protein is CASSATGGQETQYF. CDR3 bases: TGTGCCAGCAGCGCGACAGGGGGCCAAGAGACCCAGTACTTC.

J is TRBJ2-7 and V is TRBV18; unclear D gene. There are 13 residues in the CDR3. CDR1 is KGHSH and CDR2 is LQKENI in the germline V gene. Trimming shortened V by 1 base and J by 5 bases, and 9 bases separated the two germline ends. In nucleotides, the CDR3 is TGTGCCAGCTCACCACATGCCCGGGACGAGCAGTACTTC. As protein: CASSPHARDEQYF.

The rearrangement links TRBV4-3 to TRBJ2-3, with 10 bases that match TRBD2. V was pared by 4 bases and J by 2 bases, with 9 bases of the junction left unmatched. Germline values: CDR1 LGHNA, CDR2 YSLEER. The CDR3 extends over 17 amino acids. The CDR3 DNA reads TGCGCCAGCAGCCCGCATGGGCTAGCGGGGGACACAGATACGCAGTATTTT. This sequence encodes CASSPHGLAGDTDTQYF.

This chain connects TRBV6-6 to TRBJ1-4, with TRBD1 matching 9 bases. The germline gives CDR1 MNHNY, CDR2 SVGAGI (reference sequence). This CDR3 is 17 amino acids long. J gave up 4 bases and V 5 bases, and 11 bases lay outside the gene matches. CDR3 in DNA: TGTGCCAGCAGTCGCGGACAGGGGATATTGGGTAATGAAAAACTGTTTTTT. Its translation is CASSRGQGILGNEKLFF.

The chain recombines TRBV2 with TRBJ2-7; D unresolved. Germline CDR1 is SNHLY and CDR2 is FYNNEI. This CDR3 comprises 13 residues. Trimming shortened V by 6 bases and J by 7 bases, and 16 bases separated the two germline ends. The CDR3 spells CASRGQVPSEQYF. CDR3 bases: TGTGCCAGCAGGGGCCAGGTCCCCAGTGAGCAGTACTTC. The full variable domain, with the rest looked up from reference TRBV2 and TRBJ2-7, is EPEVTQTPSHQVTQMGQEVILRCVPISNHLYFYWYRQILGQKVEFLVSFYNNEISEKSEIFDDQFSVERPDGSNFTLKIRSTKLEDSAMYFCASRGQVPSEQYFGPGTRLTVT.

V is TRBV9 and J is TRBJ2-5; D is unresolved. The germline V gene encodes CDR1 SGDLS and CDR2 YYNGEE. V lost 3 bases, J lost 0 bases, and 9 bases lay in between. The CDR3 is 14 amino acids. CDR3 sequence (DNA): TGTGCCAGCAGCGATGCACAGTACCAAGAGACCCAGTACTTC. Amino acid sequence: CASSDAQYQETQYF.

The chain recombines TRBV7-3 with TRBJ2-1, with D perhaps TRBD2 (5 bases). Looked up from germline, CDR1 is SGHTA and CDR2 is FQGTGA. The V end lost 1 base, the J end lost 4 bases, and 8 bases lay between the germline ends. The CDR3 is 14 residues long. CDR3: CASSLIGEYNEQFF. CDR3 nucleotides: TGTGCCAGCAGCTTAATCGGGGAGTACAATGAGCAGTTCTTC.

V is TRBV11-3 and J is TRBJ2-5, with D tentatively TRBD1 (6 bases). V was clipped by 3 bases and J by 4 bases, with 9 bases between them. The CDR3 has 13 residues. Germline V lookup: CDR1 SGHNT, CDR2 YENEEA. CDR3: CASSFETGETQYF. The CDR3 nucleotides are TGTGCCAGCAGCTTCGAGACAGGAGAGACCCAGTACTTC. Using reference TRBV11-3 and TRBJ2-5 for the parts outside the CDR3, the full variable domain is EAGVVQSPRYKIIEKKQPVAFWCNPISGHNTLYWYLQNLGQGPELLIRYENEEAVDDSQLPKDRFSAERLKGVDSTLKIQPAELGDSAVYLCASSFETGETQYFGPGTRLLVL.

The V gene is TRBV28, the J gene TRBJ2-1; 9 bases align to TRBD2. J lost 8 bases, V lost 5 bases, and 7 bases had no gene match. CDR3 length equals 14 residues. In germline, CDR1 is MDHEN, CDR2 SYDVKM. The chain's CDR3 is CASSRPSGNYEQFF. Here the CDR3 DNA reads TGTGCCAGCAGTAGGCCTAGCGGGAACTATGAGCAGTTCTTC.